A selection of T cell receptor beta chains follows, all from one sample in a study of shared clonotypes between healthy human individuals. TCRdb's copy holds only in-frame clones and misses some; the assay was immunoSEQ multiplex PCR. The sample yields approximately 720,000 clones, 72% seen once. Sequences were obtained from memory CD4+ T cells sorted from blood. These receptors were obtained from a woman in her thirties in good health. Both conserved end residues are part of each CDR3. The order of the fields is V gene, clone size, J gene, D gene, CDR3 DNA, CDR3 protein. A D gene is named only where the DNA matches it firmly. Clone size appears in some rows only: once, few, many, or a class for an expanded clone.

>TRBV6-5|few|TRBJ1-2|-
TGTGCCAGCAGCTTTGACAATAACTATGGCTACACCTTC
CASSFDNNYGYTF
>TRBV18|-|TRBJ2-1|-
TGTGCCAGCTCACGGACTATGGGCTCCTACAATGAGCAGTTCTTC
CASSRTMGSYNEQFF
>TRBV7-2|-|TRBJ2-3|TRBD2
TGTGCCAGCAGCCAACAGGGAAGCGGGAGTAGGGGAGATACGCAGTATTTT
CASSQQGSGSRGDTQYF
>TRBV7-2|few|TRBJ2-3|TRBD1
TGTGCCAGCAGGGGACGGGGCAGGGGGCAGGGAGATACGCAGTATTTT
CASRGRGRGQGDTQYF
>TRBV29-1|once|TRBJ2-1|TRBD2
TGCAGCGTCGGGACTAGCGGCGGGAATGAGCAGTTCTTC
CSVGTSGGNEQFF
>TRBV10-3|-|TRBJ1-5|-
TGTGCCATCAGTGAAGGTCAGTTCAATCAGCCCCAGCATTTT
CAISEGQFNQPQHF
>TRBV28|-|TRBJ2-5|TRBD1
TGTGCCAGCGGACTCCAGGGGGCCTCGGGGGAGACCCAGTACTTC
CASGLQGASGETQYF
>TRBV18|-|TRBJ1-5|-
TGTGCCAGCTCACCAGGGGCAGAAAGGGATTCTCAGCCCCAGCATTTT
CASSPGAERDSQPQHF
>TRBV28|-|TRBJ2-5|-
TGTGCCAGCAGTTGGGACTCGGTGCGGGAGACCCAGTACTTC
CASSWDSVRETQYF
>TRBV7-7|-|TRBJ2-2|-
TGTGCCAGCAGCGACCAGAGATCCGGGGAGCTGTTTTTT
CASSDQRSGELFF
>TRBV7-2|-|TRBJ2-3|-
TGTGCCAGCAGCTTAGCGGGAGTGGCGCAGTATTTT
CASSLAGVAQYF
>TRBV7-8|-|TRBJ2-2|-
TGTGCCAGCAGCTCACAGAGCACCGGGGAGCTGTTTTTT
CASSSQSTGELFF
>TRBV18|few|TRBJ2-6|-
TGTGCCAGCTCACCAGGCACCGGGGCCAACGTCCTGACTTTC
CASSPGTGANVLTF
>TRBV7-8|once|TRBJ2-2|TRBD1
TGTGCCAGCAAAAGAAGAGGAGGGACAGGGGACACCGGGGAGCTGTTTTTT
CASKRRGGTGDTGELFF
>TRBV29-1|-|TRBJ2-2|TRBD2
TGCAGCGTTGGGGAGCGGGGGACGAACACCGGGGAGCTGTTTTTT
CSVGERGTNTGELFF
>TRBV29-1|few|TRBJ2-7|TRBD1
TGCAGCGTTGAAGATTGGGGCACAGGGGGCTCCTACGAGCAGTACTTC
CSVEDWGTGGSYEQYF
>TRBV19|few|TRBJ2-1|TRBD1
TGTGCCAATACCGGGACAGGGGCTTACAATGAGCAGTTCTTC
CANTGTGAYNEQFF
>TRBV11-2|-|TRBJ2-7|-
TGTGCCAGCAGCCCGAAAGTCGGACCTAGCTCCTACGAGCAGTACTTC
CASSPKVGPSSYEQYF
>TRBV4-1|-|TRBJ2-7|-
TGCGCCAGCAGAAACATAGGACAAACCCCCTACGAGCAGTACTTC
CASRNIGQTPYEQYF
>TRBV27|-|TRBJ1-1|-
TGTGCCAGTTGCAGGCGGGGGGGCGGTCCGACGAACACTGAAGCTTTCTTT
CASCRRGGGPTNTEAFF
>TRBV19|-|TRBJ1-5|-
TGTGCCAGTAGTACATCGACCGCGCGAGGAAATCAGCCCCAGCATTTT
CASSTSTARGNQPQHF
>TRBV5-1|few|TRBJ2-2|-
TGCGCCAGCAACCCGGGGCTGAACACCGGGGAGCTGTTTTTT
CASNPGLNTGELFF
>TRBV19|-|TRBJ2-6|TRBD1
TGTGCCAGTAGTCCGCAGGGGGCTGGGGCCAACGTCCTGACTTTC
CASSPQGAGANVLTF
>TRBV28|-|TRBJ1-3|-
TGTGCCAGCAGGACGAGGGTGGGGTACTCTGGAAACACCATATATTTT
CASRTRVGYSGNTIYF
>TRBV1|-|TRBJ2-5|-
TGCACCAGCAGCCTTGGCTCAGCGGAGTACCAAGAGACCCAGTACTTC
CTSSLGSAEYQETQYF
>TRBV25-1|many|TRBJ1-1|-
TGTGCCAGCAGTGCTGCGGGGAAGAACACTGAAGCTTTCTTT
CASSAAGKNTEAFF